Shown below are 30 T cell receptor beta chains from a single sample sequenced in a study of CXCR3-negative and CXCR3-positive naive CD8 T cells. Through 5' RACE with UMI labels, the TRB cDNA libraries were prepared. One entry per CDR3 protein, without DNA, is what TCRdb gives after re-calling the 5' RACE reads. The table for this sample gives some 50,000 distinct CDR3 sequences. Source material: naive CXCR3- CD8+ T cells from blood. The subset denotes: CD45RO-CCR7+CD27+CD95- naive CD8+ T cells lacking CXCR3 (TNR3-). Receptors were obtained from a human donor in good health. Some clones in this sample may be carry-over from other donors' samples.

Its frequency marks this clonotype as medium-sized. The J gene is TRBJ2-1, the V gene TRBV28; lacking DNA, the TRBD1 call made by TCRdb goes unchecked. CDR1 and CDR2 (germline): MDHEN, SYDVKM. The CDR3 consists of 12 residues. This chain's CDR3 is CASGTGTNEQFF.

The V call is TRBV29-1, the J call TRBJ1-2; TCRdb designates TRBD1, a call that cannot be tested without DNA. Germline V gene data show CDR1 as SQVTM and CDR2 as ANQGSEA. The CDR3 is 13 amino acids. CDR3 sequence: CSVEGVRDYGYTF.

This chain connects TRBV28 to TRBJ2-7; the D call from TCRdb, TRBD1, cannot be confirmed without DNA. The CDR3 runs 13 residues. Germline CDR1 MDHEN, CDR2 SYDVKM. The chain's CDR3 is CASGSLGAYEQYF.

V is TRBV20-1 and J is TRBJ1-1; TCRdb gives TRBD1 as the D gene, but with no DNA this cannot be confirmed. CDR3 length equals 15 residues. The germline CDR1 and CDR2 sequences are DFQATT and SNEGSKA (reference sequence). The CDR3 sequence is CSARVPSRGRAEAFF.

The chain has TRBV29-1 and TRBJ2-2. Germline V gene lookup returns CDR1 SQVTM and CDR2 ANQGSEA. The CDR3 runs to 13 residues. The chain's CDR3 is CSVSWSFDGELFF.

The genes are TRBV29-1 and TRBJ1-1. CDR1 and CDR2 from the germline V gene are SQVTM and ANQGSEA. The CDR3 consists of 14 residues. The CDR3 region is CSVVSTGEFTEAFF.

The chain employs TRBV24-1 and TRBJ2-2; TCRdb's D call of TRBD2 is untestable without DNA. This CDR3 is 15 amino acids long. Germline loops: CDR1 KGHDR, CDR2 SFDVKD. CDR3 protein: CATSDLAGGAGELFF.

The V gene is TRBV6-5, the J gene TRBJ2-3; TCRdb indicates TRBD2, and absent DNA this call remains unverified. CDR1 and CDR2 from the germline V gene are MNHEY and SVGAGI. This CDR3 contains 13 residues. The CDR3 here is CASSALHADTQYF.

This chain uses TRBV29-1 with TRBJ2-1; checking the TCRdb D call of TRBD1 is not possible without DNA. The germline CDR1 and CDR2 sequences are SQVTM and ANQGSEA. This CDR3 spans 15 amino acids. CDR3 amino acids: CSVYGGLAPDNEQFF.

The chain uses TRBV28 and TRBJ1-1. The CDR3 is 13 residues long. The germline CDR1 and CDR2 sequences are MDHEN and SYDVKM. CDR3 sequence reads: CASREFVRTEAFF.

The chain links TRBV29-1 to TRBJ1-2; the TCRdb D gene call, TRBD1, has no DNA to confirm it. CDR1 is SQVTM, CDR2 ANQGSEA, per germline. The CDR3 length is 12 residues. CDR3 loop: CSGRTGVFGYTF.

The rearrangement joins TRBV7-9 to TRBJ1-2. The CDR3 is 14 amino acids. Germline V lookup: CDR1 SEHNR, CDR2 FQNEAQ (reference sequence). The CDR3 protein is CASSSRQLSDGYTF.

The gene calls are TRBV4-1 and TRBJ2-2; there is no DNA to check the TCRdb D call of TRBD1. Germline values: CDR1 MGHRA, CDR2 YSYEKL. The CDR3 loop spans 16 amino acids. CDR3 sequence: CASSGETGGNTGELFF.

The J gene is TRBJ2-5, the V gene TRBV4-1; there is no DNA to check the TCRdb D call of TRBD1. The CDR3 is 16 residues long. The germline V gene encodes CDR1 MGHRA and CDR2 YSYEKL. This CDR3 is CASSLPGTGGEETQYF.

The chain has TRBV29-1 and TRBJ2-1. Germline V CDR1 and CDR2: SQVTM, ANQGSEA. The CDR3 consists of 13 residues. The CDR3 here is CSVELGTYNEQFF.

The V and J genes are TRBV7-2 and TRBJ2-3; TCRdb designates TRBD1, a call that cannot be tested without DNA. Germline CDR1 and CDR2: SGHTA and FQGNSA. This CDR3 comprises 16 residues. CDR3: CASSSRGTTSTDTQYF.

CDR3 amino acids: CASSQDWTGRNEQFF. The chain has TRBV4-3 and TRBJ2-1; no DNA is available, so the TRBD1 call from TCRdb remains unchecked. The CDR3 totals 15 residues. CDR1 is LGHNA and CDR2 is YSLEER in the germline V gene.

This clonotype is classed as medium-sized by frequency. The V gene is TRBV7-8, the J gene TRBJ2-3; TCRdb lists TRBD2, though no DNA is available to test this call. CDR3 length: 17 residues. The germline V gene has CDR1 SGHVS and CDR2 FQNEAQ. This CDR3 is CASKLGEGRGLTDTQYF.

The chain uses TRBV29-1 and TRBJ2-5. The CDR3 spans 13 residues. Germline loops: CDR1 SQVTM, CDR2 ANQGSEA. CDR3 loop: CSADRSNEETQYF.

This rearrangement joins TRBV19 to TRBJ2-2; TCRdb proposes TRBD2, but this gene call is untestable without DNA. The germline V gene encodes CDR1 LNHDA and CDR2 SQIVND (reference sequence). The CDR3 totals 15 residues. The CDR3 is CASSYSGGSTGELFF.

The chain uses TRBV5-5 and TRBJ2-7; there is no DNA to check the TCRdb D call of TRBD2. CDR3 length: 14 amino acids. The V gene's germline CDR1 is SGHKS and CDR2 YYEKEE (reference sequence). The CDR3 here is CASSLERVTYEQYF.

The V gene is TRBV3-1, the J gene TRBJ1-2; TCRdb proposes TRBD1, but this gene call is untestable without DNA. CDR3 length: 15 amino acids. In germline, CDR1 is LGHDT, CDR2 YNNKEL (reference sequence). CDR3 protein: CASSQLRERDYGYTF.

The V gene is TRBV12-3 or TRBV12-4, the J gene TRBJ2-7. The CDR3 spans 15 residues. CDR3 sequence reads: CASTNLDRGAYEQYF.

The rearrangement joins TRBV7-6 to TRBJ2-3; TCRdb designates TRBD1, a call that cannot be tested without DNA. CDR1 and CDR2 (germline): SGHVS, FNYEAQ. CDR3 length: 13 residues. CDR3 in amino acids: CASSPTPGDTQYF.

The chain employs TRBV28 and TRBJ2-3; TCRdb lists TRBD1, though no DNA is available to test this call. Germline loops: CDR1 MDHEN, CDR2 SYDVKM. This CDR3 has 15 amino acids. CDR3 amino acids: CASSSMGGLTDTQYF.

The V gene is TRBV19, the J gene TRBJ2-7; checking the TCRdb D call of TRBD2 is not possible without DNA. This CDR3 has 13 residues. The germline CDR1 and CDR2 sequences are LNHDA and SQIVND (reference sequence). The CDR3 protein is CASSAAGGYEQYF.

The chain carries TRBV12-3 or TRBV12-4 and TRBJ2-7; TCRdb selects TRBD1, and the lack of DNA leaves this call unchecked. The CDR3 is 16 amino acids. CDR3 sequence reads: CASSLSGQLSSYEQYF.

The chain is built from TRBV5-1 and TRBJ2-3; as DNA is missing, the TRBD2 call by TCRdb cannot be tested. The CDR3 covers 14 residues. Germline V gene lookup returns CDR1 SGHRS and CDR2 YFSETQ. The CDR3 is CASSWSSGEDTQYF.

V and J are TRBV5-6 and TRBJ1-1. The CDR3 sequence is 13 residues long. Per germline, CDR1 SGHDT and CDR2 YYEEEE. This CDR3 reads CASSWAPNTEAFF.

The chain recombines TRBV6-4 with TRBJ2-1; absent DNA, TCRdb's TRBD1 call cannot be checked. Germline V gene data show CDR1 as MRHNA and CDR2 as SNTAGT. CDR3 length equals 16 residues. The CDR3 loop is CASSDSVGGANHEQFF.